These T cell receptor beta chains were read from a single sample in a study of CD8 T cells in ankylosing spondylitis. A single record per CDR3 protein comes from TCRdb applying MiXCR to the 5' RACE reads. The data contain more than 35,000 distinct CDR3 sequences, 4.5% to 6% of them singletons. The sequenced sample was blood, either unsorted or a sorted T cell fraction (not recorded which). These receptors were taken from a male donor with ankylosing spondylitis or in good health (not recorded which). Each CDR3 is given with its conserved first and last residue. A D gene is named only where the DNA matches it firmly. Part of the rows lack a size; the others show once, few, many or a class for expanded clones.

clone size	V gene	J gene	D gene	CDR3 DNA	CDR3 protein
many	TRBV6-2/TRBV6-3	TRBJ2-7	TRBD1	TGTGCCAGCAGTTACTTACAGGGGCACTACGAGCAGTACTTC	CASSYLQGHYEQYF
-	TRBV7-8	TRBJ2-2	TRBD1	TGTGCCAGCAGCTTAGAACAGGGGAGCACCACCGGGGAGCTGTTTTTT	CASSLEQGSTTGELFF
many	TRBV20-1	TRBJ2-7	-	TGCAGTGCCCGCCCCGGCGGTCGAGGGCCAGACGAGCAGTACTTC	CSARPGGRGPDEQYF
many	TRBV7-8	TRBJ1-5	-	TGTGCCAGCAGCCTCAGACCGAATCAGCCCCAGCATTTT	CASSLRPNQPQHF
many	TRBV4-3	TRBJ1-2	-	TGCGCCAGCAGCCAAGAGTTCGGGGTCGGTGGCTACACCTTC	CASSQEFGVGGYTF
many	TRBV6-1	TRBJ2-7	-	TGTGCCAGCAGTCCCCGGGACGGAGCCTACGAGCAGTACTTC	CASSPRDGAYEQYF
many	TRBV25-1	TRBJ2-7	TRBD1	TGTGCCAGCAGGCCCGGGGACAGGCTAGCCTACGAGCAGTACTTC	CASRPGDRLAYEQYF
many	TRBV7-8	TRBJ2-5	TRBD2	TGTGCCAGCAGCTTAGGAACAGGACTAGCGGATCGGGCCCAGTACTTC	CASSLGTGLADRAQYF
many	TRBV11-2	TRBJ2-7	-	TGTGCCAGCAGCTTAGGGTCAGGGAAAAACGAGCAGTACTTC	CASSLGSGKNEQYF
many	TRBV11-2	TRBJ2-3	-	TGTGCCAGCAGCTTAGAAACGGGGATGGCTAGCACAGATACGCAGTATTTT	CASSLETGMASTDTQYF
many	TRBV5-1	TRBJ1-4	-	TGCGCCAGCAGCTTGGGACAGAGGAATGAAAAACTGTTTTTT	CASSLGQRNEKLFF
many	TRBV20-1	TRBJ2-3	TRBD1	TGCAGTGCCCCGTCCCGGGACAGGGACACCCTATTCACAGATACGCAGTATTTT	CSAPSRDRDTLFTDTQYF
many	TRBV6-4	TRBJ2-7	TRBD1	TGTGCCAGCAGTGACTCTAACGGACAGGGAATTTCAGTCTACGAGCAGTACTTC	CASSDSNGQGISVYEQYF
many	TRBV7-6	TRBJ2-7	-	TGTGCCAGCAGCTTAGCTGGCAGGGCGTACGAGCAGTACTTC	CASSLAGRAYEQYF
many	TRBV29-1	TRBJ2-7	-	TGCAGCGCGGGGGAATCTTACGAGCAGTACTTC	CSAGESYEQYF
many	TRBV29-1	TRBJ2-1	-	TGCAGCGTTGTTGGACCTGAATGGCATGAGCAGTTCTTC	CSVVGPEWHEQFF
many	TRBV20-1	TRBJ1-1	-	TGCAGTGCTATAGATCCCCAGGGCGGGGGCACTGAAGCTTTCTTT	CSAIDPQGGGTEAFF
many	TRBV5-1	TRBJ1-1	-	TGCGCCAGCAGCTCCAGGGGTATGCGGAACACTGAAGCTTTCTTT	CASSSRGMRNTEAFF
many	TRBV20-1	TRBJ2-7	-	TGCAGTGCTAGTGGCGAGCAGTACTTC	CSASGEQYF
-	TRBV12-1	TRBJ2-2	-	TGTGCCAGGAGCTTTGGGCTGATCTCCGGGGTGCTGTTTTTT	CARSFGLISGVLFF
many	TRBV27	TRBJ2-7	-	TGTGCCAGCAGTTTAACTTTGGGCGAGCAGTACTTC	CASSLTLGEQYF
many	TRBV4-3	TRBJ2-7	-	TGCGCCAGCAGCCAAAGGTACTCAGGGTCCTACGAGCAGTACTTC	CASSQRYSGSYEQYF
many	TRBV28	TRBJ2-3	TRBD2	TGTGCCAGCGCCCTAGCGGGAGAAGCAGATACGCAGTATTTT	CASALAGEADTQYF
many	TRBV29-1	TRBJ1-2	-	TGCAGCGTTGAAGTCAGCCGCGAGTCCCTCTATGGCTACACCTTC	CSVEVSRESLYGYTF